Listed here are 21 T cell receptor beta chains from one sample, sequenced in a study of blood T cell repertoires in COVID-19. Here immunoSEQ multiplex PCR was the method, and the copy in TCRdb shows in-frame clones only, minus some. The sample carries approximately 100,000 clones, around 80% recorded once. Material for sequencing was peripheral blood. These receptor sequences come from a man aged 70 or older with acute or convalescent COVID-19.

This chain uses TRBV29-1 with TRBJ2-1; TRBD1 agrees at 12 bases. Germline V gene data show CDR1 as SQVTM and CDR2 as ANQGSEA. The ends lost 3 bases at V and 5 bases at J; junction bases unmatched: 5. The CDR3 length is 15 residues. CDR3 sequence (DNA): TGCAGCGTTGAGAAAGGGGACAGGGGGCACAATGAGCAGTTCTTC. The encoded protein is CSVEKGDRGHNEQFF.

The chain recombines TRBV27 with TRBJ1-5; TRBD1 matches 7 bases. The CDR3 is 12 amino acids. CDR1 and CDR2 (germline): MNHEY, SMNVEV (reference sequence). Unmatched junction bases numbered 3, after V lost 6 bases and J lost 7 bases. CDR3 residues: CASSPRGQPQHF. CDR3 bases: TGTGCCAGCAGCCCCAGGGGGCAGCCCCAGCATTTT.

The chain couples TRBV6-5 to TRBJ1-4; D is perhaps TRBD1 (6 bases). V was pared by 6 bases and J by 2 bases, with 13 bases between. CDR3 length: 15 residues. Germline V gene lookup returns CDR1 MNHEY and CDR2 SVGAGI. In DNA form, the CDR3 reads TGTGCCAGCAGGCCCGTGGGGGCTACTAATGAAAAACTGTTTTTT. This codes for CASRPVGATNEKLFF.

The chain links TRBV7-3 to TRBJ2-1; D is possibly TRBD2 (5 bases). The V and J ends lost 1 base and 0 bases respectively, with 10 bases between them. CDR1 SGHTA and CDR2 FQGTGA come from the germline V gene. This CDR3 region has 16 residues. CDR3 residues: CASSLKSGSSYNEQFF. The CDR3 nucleotides read TGTGCCAGCAGCTTAAAAAGCGGAAGCTCCTACAATGAGCAGTTCTTC.

The V and J genes are TRBV27 and TRBJ1-1; maybe TRBD1 (6 bases). CDR1 and CDR2 from the germline V gene are MNHEY and SMNVEV (reference sequence). The CDR3 has 13 residues. V was pared by 5 bases and J by 5 bases, with 12 bases between. The CDR3 spells CASSPTGGTEAFF. The CDR3 region has the DNA TGTGCCAGCAGTCCGACAGGAGGAACTGAAGCTTTCTTT.

This chain joins TRBV5-1 and TRBJ1-4; 7 nucleotides line up with TRBD1. The CDR3 is made up of 15 amino acids. Germline V lookup: CDR1 SGHRS, CDR2 YFSETQ. V dropped 4 bases and J dropped 2; count of bases not matched to a gene: 5. The CDR3 spells CASSDPQGTNEKLFF. For the CDR3, the DNA is TGCGCCAGCAGCGACCCACAGGGGACTAATGAAAAACTGTTTTTT.

The chain links TRBV11-3 to TRBJ2-1; 10 bases line up with TRBD2. Germline V CDR1 and CDR2: SGHNT, YENEEA. The trim removed 0 bases at V and 0 bases at J, leaving 14 bases unmatched. CDR3 size: 21 residues. CDR3 sequence (DNA): TGTGCCAGCAGCTTAGATCGGCGCGGGGGACTAGCGTTGAGCTCCTACAATGAGCAGTTCTTC. This translates into CASSLDRRGGLALSSYNEQFF.

This sequence joins TRBV18 and TRBJ1-1, with unresolved D. V shed 9 bases and J shed 2 bases, with 16 bases lying between them. Germline assignment: CDR1 KGHSH and CDR2 LQKENI. This CDR3 spans 14 amino acids. The CDR3 here is CASSGLYSNTEAFF. The CDR3 DNA sequence: TGTGCCAGTTCAGGATTGTACAGCAACACTGAAGCTTTCTTT.

The DNA of the CDR3 is TGTGCCAGCATCCAGGGACTAGGAGACAATGAGCAGTTCTTC. This encodes CASIQGLGDNEQFF. The chain recombines TRBV5-4 with TRBJ2-1; TRBD2 aligns across 8 bases. Germline V gene lookup returns CDR1 SGHNT and CDR2 YYREEE (reference sequence). The CDR3 contains 14 residues. V dropped 6 bases and J dropped 5; count of bases not matched to a gene: 7.

The chain uses TRBV19 and TRBJ1-2, with TRBD1 matching 7 bases. The CDR3 is 14 amino acids. The germline V gene has CDR1 LNHDA and CDR2 SQIVND (reference sequence). Trimming removed 2 bases from V and 3 bases from J; junction bases left unmatched: 3. DNA of the CDR3: TGTGCCAGTAGTATACGCCAGGGGGACTATGGCTACACCTTC. It is translated as CASSIRQGDYGYTF.

The V gene is TRBV5-6, the J gene TRBJ1-2, with 8 bases lining up with TRBD1. CDR3 length: 14 residues. V lost 4 bases, J lost 7 bases, and 9 bases stayed unmatched. Germline values: CDR1 SGHDT, CDR2 YYEEEE. CDR3 residues: CASSTQGASPGYTF. The CDR3 DNA reads as TGTGCCAGCAGCACTCAGGGGGCGAGTCCTGGCTACACCTTC.

The chain links TRBV7-2 to TRBJ2-1; a possible D gene is TRBD2 (5 bases). The CDR3 loop spans 15 amino acids. V shed 3 bases and J shed 0 bases, with 9 bases lying between them. The V gene's germline CDR1 is SGHTA and CDR2 FQGNSA. The CDR3 nucleotides are TGTGCCAGCAGCTTGGAGCGGAGCTCCTACAATGAGCAGTTCTTC. It yields the protein CASSLERSSYNEQFF.

This clone showed up just a few times. V gene TRBV6-2 or TRBV6-3 combines with J gene TRBJ2-7, with 11 bases that match TRBD2. Germline trimming cut 5 bases from V and 3 bases from J; bases unmatched to any gene: 3. This CDR3 comprises 14 residues. Looked up from germline, CDR1 is MNHEY and CDR2 is SVGEGT. The CDR3 DNA reads as TGTGCCAGCAGTCGGACTAGCGGGCTCTACGAGCAGTACTTC. This encodes CASSRTSGLYEQYF.

In its sample, this clone was seen many times. V gene TRBV5-8 combines with J gene TRBJ2-2; 14 bases are a match to TRBD2. V shed 3 bases, J shed 5 bases, and the junction held 3 bases outside the gene matches. Germline lookup yields CDR1 SGHTS and CDR2 YDEGEE. The CDR3 contains 16 residues. The CDR3 protein is CASSSGLAGGTGELFF. CDR3 coding DNA: TGTGCCAGCAGCTCTGGACTAGCGGGAGGAACCGGGGAGCTGTTTTTT.

The CDR3 spells CASSEIQGDEQFF. CDR3 in DNA: TGTGCCAGCAGTGAAATCCAAGGGGATGAGCAGTTCTTC. This chain joins TRBV25-1 and TRBJ2-1, with D maybe TRBD1 (5 bases). CDR3 length equals 13 residues. V shed 2 bases and J shed 8 bases, with 10 bases lying between them. Germline-derived CDR1 and CDR2 are MGHDK and SYGVNS.

The rearrangement uses TRBV10-3 and TRBJ1-5; D not certain. The length of the CDR3 is 14 residues. CDR1 and CDR2 (germline): ENHRY, SYGVKD. Deletions cut 10 bases from V and 0 bases from J, with 13 bases between. The CDR3 region is CATNDQVSNQPQHF. The CDR3 DNA sequence: TGTGCCACAAACGATCAGGTTAGCAATCAGCCCCAGCATTTT.

This rearrangement joins TRBV3-1 (or the pseudogene TRBV3-2) to TRBJ2-5, with TRBD2 identical over 8 bases. Germline-derived CDR1 and CDR2 are LGHDT and YNNKEL (reference sequence). Germline trimming cut 0 bases from V and 5 bases from J; bases unmatched to any gene: 8. This CDR3 comprises 16 residues. CDR3 bases: TGTGCCAGCAGCCAAGATAAGGCCGCTAGCGGGGAGACCCAGTACTTC. This encodes CASSQDKAASGETQYF.

DNA of the CDR3: TGTGCCAGCAGCGCCGCTCAGGGCGGGGACACTGAAGCTTTCTTT. Protein sequence: CASSAAQGGDTEAFF. The J gene is TRBJ1-1, the V gene TRBV7-9; D might be TRBD1 (5 bases). V lost 5 bases and J lost 3, with 16 bases in between. This CDR3 contains 15 residues. Germline CDR1 reads SEHNR; CDR2 reads FQNEAQ (reference sequence).

Here the CDR3 reads CASTSSSYNEQFF. The CDR3 DNA reads TGTGCCAGCACGTCCAGCTCCTACAATGAGCAGTTCTTC. The V call is TRBV6-6, the J call TRBJ2-1; D gene uncertain. The CDR3 sequence is 13 residues long. CDR1 MNHNY and CDR2 SVGAGI come from the germline V gene (reference sequence). Trimming took off 7 bases at V and 0 bases at J, with 7 bases between the two ends.

This clone was found a few times. The gene calls are TRBV11-3 and TRBJ1-6, with D tentatively TRBD1 (6 bases). The V end lost 6 bases, the J end lost 9 bases, and 15 bases lay between the germline ends. Germline assignment: CDR1 SGHNT and CDR2 YENEEA. The CDR3 length is 14 residues. The DNA of the CDR3 is TGTGCCAGCAGTTTACAGGGCCTCGGTTCACCCCTCCACTTT. Translating it yields CASSLQGLGSPLHF.

This sequence joins TRBV7-2 and TRBJ2-3; D is ambiguous. The V gene's germline CDR1 is SGHTA and CDR2 FQGNSA. With 5 bases removed from V and 1 base from J, the gap between germline ends came to 10 bases. The CDR3 loop spans 14 amino acids. CDR3 DNA: TGTGCCAGCAGCCGTCCAGGCCGCACAGATACGCAGTATTTT. Its translation: CASSRPGRTDTQYF.